A selection of T cell receptor beta chains follows, all from one sample in a study of Ad26.COV2.S vaccination and SARS-CoV-2 variants. TCRdb keeps only in-frame clones here, not all; method: immunoSEQ multiplex PCR. The data contain 350,000 to 450,000 clones, 83% of them singletons. The specimen was peripheral blood, collected in a trial of Ad26.COV2.S vaccine versus placebo. Source of these receptors: a person between 18 and 65 years old who received the Ad26.COV2.S COVID-19 vaccine or a placebo. Both conserved end residues are part of each CDR3. Fields, in order: CDR3 DNA, CDR3 protein, V gene, clone size, D gene, J gene. A D gene is named only where the DNA matches it firmly. The size entry is marked missing in some rows and otherwise reads once, few, many or a size class.

cdr3_nt: TGTGCCAGCAGTGAAGGCGGGCTGAGCACAGATACGCAGTATTTT
cdr3_aa: CASSEGGLSTDTQYF
v_call: TRBV2
clone_size: once
d_call: .
j_call: TRBJ2-3

cdr3_nt: TGTGCCAGCAGTTTCTCACGCGATACGCAGTATTTT
cdr3_aa: CASSFSRDTQYF
v_call: TRBV12-3/TRBV12-4
clone_size: few
d_call: .
j_call: TRBJ2-3

cdr3_nt: TGTGCCAGCAGGACAGAAGACACTGAAGCTTTCTTT
cdr3_aa: CASRTEDTEAFF
v_call: TRBV7-3
clone_size: .
d_call: .
j_call: TRBJ1-1

cdr3_nt: TGTGCCAGCAGCTTAGCGCTGGCGGTCCAAAATTCACCCCTCCACTTT
cdr3_aa: CASSLALAVQNSPLHF
v_call: TRBV7-2
clone_size: .
d_call: .
j_call: TRBJ1-6

cdr3_nt: TGCAGTGCTAGTGGGGGATCAACTAAAGCAAGGAATGAAAAACTGTTTTTT
cdr3_aa: CSASGGSTKARNEKLFF
v_call: TRBV20-1
clone_size: .
d_call: .
j_call: TRBJ1-4

cdr3_nt: TGTGCCAGCAGTTCCGGGACAGCGATTGAAAGTGATGGCTACACCTTC
cdr3_aa: CASSSGTAIESDGYTF
v_call: TRBV6-5
clone_size: once
d_call: TRBD1
j_call: TRBJ1-2

cdr3_nt: TGTGCCAGCAGCTTAATTCAGGCGGGAGGGGACACAGATACGCAGTATTTT
cdr3_aa: CASSLIQAGGDTDTQYF
v_call: TRBV7-9
clone_size: .
d_call: TRBD2
j_call: TRBJ2-3

cdr3_nt: TGTGCCAGCCTAAGGGACAGGAGCTCCTACGAGCAGTACTTC
cdr3_aa: CASLRDRSSYEQYF
v_call: TRBV2
clone_size: .
d_call: TRBD1
j_call: TRBJ2-7

cdr3_nt: TGTGCCAGCAGCCTACTTCGAGATAGGGACACTGAAGCTTTCTTT
cdr3_aa: CASSLLRDRDTEAFF
v_call: TRBV7-9
clone_size: few
d_call: .
j_call: TRBJ1-1

cdr3_nt: TGCAGCGTTGAAAAGGTGGGAGGGCACTATGGCTACACCTTC
cdr3_aa: CSVEKVGGHYGYTF
v_call: TRBV29-1
clone_size: .
d_call: .
j_call: TRBJ1-2

cdr3_nt: TGTGCCAGCAGCTTAGTTTCTGGGTCGGTCTATGGCTACACCTTC
cdr3_aa: CASSLVSGSVYGYTF
v_call: TRBV7-2
clone_size: .
d_call: .
j_call: TRBJ1-2

cdr3_nt: TGTGCCAGCAGTTCGGGACTAGCGGGGTCTTACGAGCAGTACTTC
cdr3_aa: CASSSGLAGSYEQYF
v_call: TRBV6-5
clone_size: .
d_call: TRBD2
j_call: TRBJ2-7

cdr3_nt: TGTGCCAGCAGCTATAAGGGGGTGTACGAGCAGTACTTC
cdr3_aa: CASSYKGVYEQYF
v_call: TRBV7-2
clone_size: few
d_call: .
j_call: TRBJ2-7

cdr3_nt: TGTGCCAGCGACATCTCGGGTTCATATTGGGAGGAGTTCTTC
cdr3_aa: CASDISGSYWEEFF
v_call: TRBV2
clone_size: .
d_call: .
j_call: TRBJ2-1

cdr3_nt: TGTGCCAGCAGCTTAGGGGAGCATCGAAGCTACACCTTC
cdr3_aa: CASSLGEHRSYTF
v_call: TRBV11-2
clone_size: .
d_call: .
j_call: TRBJ1-2

cdr3_nt: TGTGCCAGCAGTTCCAGGGGTTCTCTCTCCTACGAGCAGTACTTC
cdr3_aa: CASSSRGSLSYEQYF
v_call: TRBV6-2/TRBV6-3
clone_size: .
d_call: .
j_call: TRBJ2-7

cdr3_nt: TGTGCCAGCAGCTTCGGGACTGCTGAAATCTTGGTTGGAAACACCATATATTTT
cdr3_aa: CASSFGTAEILVGNTIYF
v_call: TRBV7-9
clone_size: .
d_call: .
j_call: TRBJ1-3

cdr3_nt: TGTGCCAGCAGCTTGGAACGGGTTGGTAATTCACCCCTCCACTTT
cdr3_aa: CASSLERVGNSPLHF
v_call: TRBV5-5
clone_size: .
d_call: .
j_call: TRBJ1-6

cdr3_nt: TGTGCCAGCAGCCAATGGGCGGGGCAGGGGTCCTATGGCTACACCTTC
cdr3_aa: CASSQWAGQGSYGYTF
v_call: TRBV11-3
clone_size: few
d_call: .
j_call: TRBJ1-2

cdr3_nt: TGTGCCAGCAGCTTGGGTTACGATACGCAGTATTTT
cdr3_aa: CASSLGYDTQYF
v_call: TRBV7-9
clone_size: .
d_call: .
j_call: TRBJ2-3

cdr3_nt: TGTGCCAGCATCCCGGCACAGGGGAGCTATGGCTACACCTTC
cdr3_aa: CASIPAQGSYGYTF
v_call: TRBV28
clone_size: .
d_call: TRBD1
j_call: TRBJ1-2

cdr3_nt: TGTGCCAGCAGCTACAAATCCGGGACTAGCTCCTACGAGCAGTACTTC
cdr3_aa: CASSYKSGTSSYEQYF
v_call: TRBV7-9
clone_size: .
d_call: TRBD2
j_call: TRBJ2-7

cdr3_nt: TGTGCCAGCAGTGACGTCGGCAGCTCGAACTATGGCTACACCTTC
cdr3_aa: CASSDVGSSNYGYTF
v_call: TRBV6-2/TRBV6-3
clone_size: .
d_call: .
j_call: TRBJ1-2

cdr3_nt: TGTGCCAGCAGCGACAGGGCTAATAATTCACCCCTCCACTTT
cdr3_aa: CASSDRANNSPLHF
v_call: TRBV6-5
clone_size: .
d_call: TRBD1
j_call: TRBJ1-6

cdr3_nt: TGTGCCAGCAGCTTAAGGGGACGGTCCTATGGCTACACCTTC
cdr3_aa: CASSLRGRSYGYTF
v_call: TRBV11-2
clone_size: .
d_call: .
j_call: TRBJ1-2

cdr3_nt: TGTGCCAGCAACGGGGAGACCGGGGAGCTGTTTTTT
cdr3_aa: CASNGETGELFF
v_call: TRBV6-4
clone_size: .
d_call: .
j_call: TRBJ2-2

cdr3_nt: TGCGCCAGCGCCGGACAGGGTGTAGAGACCCAGTACTTC
cdr3_aa: CASAGQGVETQYF
v_call: TRBV5-1
clone_size: .
d_call: TRBD1
j_call: TRBJ2-5

cdr3_nt: TGTGCCACCATGGGACAGAGCTCCTATAATTCACCCCTCCACTTT
cdr3_aa: CATMGQSSYNSPLHF
v_call: TRBV21-1
clone_size: .
d_call: .
j_call: TRBJ1-6

cdr3_nt: TGTGCCAGCAGCACAAATATCCGGGGGCAAGAGACCCAGTACTTC
cdr3_aa: CASSTNIRGQETQYF
v_call: TRBV21-1
clone_size: .
d_call: .
j_call: TRBJ2-5

cdr3_nt: TGTGCCAGCAGTCAAGGAACAGGGTACGCTTTCTTT
cdr3_aa: CASSQGTGYAFF
v_call: TRBV14
clone_size: once
d_call: .
j_call: TRBJ1-1

cdr3_nt: TGTGCCAGCTCACCATTCCGGCAGTTGAACACTGAAGCTTTCTTT
cdr3_aa: CASSPFRQLNTEAFF
v_call: TRBV18
clone_size: .
d_call: .
j_call: TRBJ1-1

cdr3_nt: TGTGCCAGCAGCTGGAGCTCGAACACTGAAGCTTTCTTT
cdr3_aa: CASSWSSNTEAFF
v_call: TRBV7-3
clone_size: .
d_call: .
j_call: TRBJ1-1

cdr3_nt: TGTGCCAGCAGCTCCGGGACTAGCGGAACCTACGAGCAGTACTTC
cdr3_aa: CASSSGTSGTYEQYF
v_call: TRBV6-5
clone_size: .
d_call: TRBD2
j_call: TRBJ2-7

cdr3_nt: TGTGCCAGTAGCTTGACAGGGGTTAACACTGAAGCTTTCTTT
cdr3_aa: CASSLTGVNTEAFF
v_call: TRBV19
clone_size: .
d_call: TRBD1
j_call: TRBJ1-1

cdr3_nt: TGTGCCACACACGGACTTTACAATGAGCAGTTCTTC
cdr3_aa: CATHGLYNEQFF
v_call: TRBV15
clone_size: once
d_call: .
j_call: TRBJ2-1

cdr3_nt: TGTGCCAGCAGCTCTACCCCATCACAGGGAGTGAACACTGAAGCTTTCTTT
cdr3_aa: CASSSTPSQGVNTEAFF
v_call: TRBV11-2
clone_size: .
d_call: .
j_call: TRBJ1-1

cdr3_nt: TGTGCCAGCTCACCGTCTAGCCAAGAGACCCAGTACTTC
cdr3_aa: CASSPSSQETQYF
v_call: TRBV18
clone_size: .
d_call: .
j_call: TRBJ2-5

cdr3_nt: TGTGCTAGTGCCCGCTGGGGTAATGAAAAACTGTTTTTT
cdr3_aa: CASARWGNEKLFF
v_call: TRBV12-5
clone_size: .
d_call: .
j_call: TRBJ1-4

cdr3_nt: TGTGCCAGCAGCCAAGACTACAGCTCCTACAATGAGCAGTTCTTC
cdr3_aa: CASSQDYSSYNEQFF
v_call: TRBV4-2
clone_size: many
d_call: .
j_call: TRBJ2-1

cdr3_nt: TGTGCCAGCAGCTTTCCTGACAGGGGGGGTAACTATGGCTACACCTTC
cdr3_aa: CASSFPDRGGNYGYTF
v_call: TRBV5-4
clone_size: .
d_call: TRBD1
j_call: TRBJ1-2

cdr3_nt: TGCGCCAGCAGCTTGGTTGTCCAACCGTACGAGCAGTACTTC
cdr3_aa: CASSLVVQPYEQYF
v_call: TRBV5-1
clone_size: few
d_call: .
j_call: TRBJ2-7

cdr3_nt: TGTGCCAGCCGTAGCTACAGGGCTGGAGCTTTCTTT
cdr3_aa: CASRSYRAGAFF
v_call: TRBV28
clone_size: .
d_call: .
j_call: TRBJ1-1

cdr3_nt: TGTGCCAGCAGTGAAGCCGAGTGGGGGGATTTTGTGACCTCTGAGCAGTTCTTC
cdr3_aa: CASSEAEWGDFVTSEQFF
v_call: TRBV6-1
clone_size: .
d_call: .
j_call: TRBJ2-1

cdr3_nt: TGTGCCAGCAGACCCGGGACGTCTGGGGCCAACGTCCTGACTTTC
cdr3_aa: CASRPGTSGANVLTF
v_call: TRBV6-6
clone_size: once
d_call: .
j_call: TRBJ2-6